The source of this T cell receptor beta chain is a study of blood T cell repertoires in COVID-19 (dated by TCRdb to 2020 to 2022). For the wider study: Samples from collaborators originated in the United States, Italy and Spain and spanned both the acute and convalescent phases of COVID-19. The dataset comprised deeply sampled blood TCRbeta repertoires from subjects exposed to, actively infected with, or recovered from COVID-19. The prospective study material was composed of cDNA or gDNA derived from T cells, B-cell-depleted T cells, or PBMCs. The samples were drawn from the first 160 participants of the ongoing ImmuneRACE study and from some 1,300 subjects provided by 6 global collaborators. The sample metadata nearly always contained a de-identified subject ID, COVID-19 status, age in years and sex. Where available, HLA class I and class II types were taken from metadata supplied by the sample provider and were not determined by assay-based typing. A freely available public database, intended as a resource for researchers studying the immune response to SARS-CoV-2, is where the repertoires were released.

As to this clone: Its specific antigen is unknown. Qualities for individual bases were not recorded, and no much larger clone is one base off.

V is cut back by 5 bases and J by 0 bases, with 5 bases in the junction unmatched. The germline V gene gives CDR1 as SGHVS and CDR2 as FNYEAQ. The CDR3 runs 17 residues from the cysteine to the phenylalanine. Only the CDR3 DNA is retained, 51 bases long and in frame from the first base. The immunoSEQ Assay, a bias-controlled multiplex PCR, was used to amplify TCRbeta CDR3 regions from genomic DNA. On the study's bioinformatics: The number of nucleated cells in each sample was estimated from the amplification of reference gene primers within the assay. To quantify the absolute abundance of each unique TCRbeta CDR3 rearrangement, sequence reads were collapsed and filtered. Productive Simpson clonality was computed per sample as the square root of Simpson's diversity index over productive rearrangements. TCRdb took over this immuneACCESS table, retaining in-frame rearrangements with V and J assigned. Such tables are incomplete; in checked studies, under half of the missing clones stem from an unresolved V gene, and the remainder is unexplained. The V and J calls and clone size are taken from that table; D and trimming were inferred from the DNA. Within this sample are more than 120,000 clones, with around nine tenths of them counted one time only. Jointly, the top ten make up 8.5% to 9.5% of the sample.

Results the study describes overall, beyond this receptor: Clinical and demographic metadata were provided uncurated, with the amount varying by source and participant.

Collaborating institutions collected whole blood in K2EDTA tubes following their own protocols. For TCRbeta analysis, collaborators shipped samples in one of three forms: frozen whole blood, isolated PBMCs, or DNA extracted from either of those sample types. The sample comprised peripheral blood. The sequence derives from a woman in her 50s with active or convalescent COVID-19. Here the chain combines TRBV7-6 and TRBJ2-6, and TRBD1 aligns with 9 junction nucleotides. The DNA is as follows: TGTGCCAGCAGCCCCCGACAGGGGGTCTCTGGGGCCAACGTCCTGACTTTC. It encodes CASSPRQGVSGANVLTF.